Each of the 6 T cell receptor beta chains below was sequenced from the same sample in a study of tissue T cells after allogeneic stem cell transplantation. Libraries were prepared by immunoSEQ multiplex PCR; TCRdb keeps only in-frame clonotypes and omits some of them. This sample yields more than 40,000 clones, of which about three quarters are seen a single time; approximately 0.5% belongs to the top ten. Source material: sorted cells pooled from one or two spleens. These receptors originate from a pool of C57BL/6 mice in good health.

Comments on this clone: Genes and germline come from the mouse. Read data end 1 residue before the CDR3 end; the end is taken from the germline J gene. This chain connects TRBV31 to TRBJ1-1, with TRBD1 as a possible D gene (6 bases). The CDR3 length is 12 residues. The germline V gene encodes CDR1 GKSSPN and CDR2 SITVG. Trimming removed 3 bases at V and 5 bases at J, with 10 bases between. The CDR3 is CAWRGARTEVFF. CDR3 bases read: TGTGCCTGGAGGGGGGCGCGGACAGAAGTCTTC.

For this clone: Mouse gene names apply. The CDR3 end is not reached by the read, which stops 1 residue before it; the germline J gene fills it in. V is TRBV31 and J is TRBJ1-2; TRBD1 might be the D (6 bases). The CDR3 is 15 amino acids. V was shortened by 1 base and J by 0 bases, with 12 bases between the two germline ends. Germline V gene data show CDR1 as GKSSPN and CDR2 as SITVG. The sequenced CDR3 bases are TGTGCCTGGAGTCCCATACAGGGTTCAAACTCCGACTACACC. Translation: CAWSPIQGSNSDYT. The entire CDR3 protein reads CAWSPIQGSNSDYTF.

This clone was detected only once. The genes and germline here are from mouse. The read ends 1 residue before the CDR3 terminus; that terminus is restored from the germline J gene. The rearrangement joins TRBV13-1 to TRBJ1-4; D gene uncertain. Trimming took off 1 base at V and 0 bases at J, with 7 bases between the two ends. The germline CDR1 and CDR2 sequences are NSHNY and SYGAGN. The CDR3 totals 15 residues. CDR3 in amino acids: CASSDPVVSNERLFF. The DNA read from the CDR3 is TGTGCCAGCAGTGATCCAGTCGTTTCCAACGAAAGATTATTT.

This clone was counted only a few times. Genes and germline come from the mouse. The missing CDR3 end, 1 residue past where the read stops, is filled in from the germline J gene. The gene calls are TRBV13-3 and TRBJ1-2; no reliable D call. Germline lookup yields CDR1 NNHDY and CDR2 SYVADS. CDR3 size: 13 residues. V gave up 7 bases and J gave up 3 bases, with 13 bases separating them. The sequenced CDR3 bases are TGTGCCAGCGGGAGACAAAGGGACTCCGACTACACC. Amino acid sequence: CASGRQRDSDYT. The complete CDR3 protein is CASGRQRDSDYTF.

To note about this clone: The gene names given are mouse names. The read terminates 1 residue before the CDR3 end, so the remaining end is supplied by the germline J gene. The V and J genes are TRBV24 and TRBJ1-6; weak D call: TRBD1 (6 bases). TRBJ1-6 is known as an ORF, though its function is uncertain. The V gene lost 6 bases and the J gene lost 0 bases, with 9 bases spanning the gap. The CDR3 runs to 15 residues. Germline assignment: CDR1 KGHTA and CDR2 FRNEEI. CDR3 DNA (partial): TGTGCCAGCAGCCCGACAGGTTCCTATAATTCGCCCCTCTAC. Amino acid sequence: CASSPTGSYNSPLY. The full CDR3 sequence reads CASSPTGSYNSPLYF.

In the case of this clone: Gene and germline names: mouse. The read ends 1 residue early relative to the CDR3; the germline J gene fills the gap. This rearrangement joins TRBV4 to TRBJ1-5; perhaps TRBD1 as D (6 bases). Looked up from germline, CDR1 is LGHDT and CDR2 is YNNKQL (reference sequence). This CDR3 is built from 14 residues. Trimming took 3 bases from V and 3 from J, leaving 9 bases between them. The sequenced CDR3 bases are TGTGCCAGCAGCTACAGGGGAGGCAACCAGGCTCCGCTT. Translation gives CASSYRGGNQAPL. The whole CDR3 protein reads CASSYRGGNQAPLF.